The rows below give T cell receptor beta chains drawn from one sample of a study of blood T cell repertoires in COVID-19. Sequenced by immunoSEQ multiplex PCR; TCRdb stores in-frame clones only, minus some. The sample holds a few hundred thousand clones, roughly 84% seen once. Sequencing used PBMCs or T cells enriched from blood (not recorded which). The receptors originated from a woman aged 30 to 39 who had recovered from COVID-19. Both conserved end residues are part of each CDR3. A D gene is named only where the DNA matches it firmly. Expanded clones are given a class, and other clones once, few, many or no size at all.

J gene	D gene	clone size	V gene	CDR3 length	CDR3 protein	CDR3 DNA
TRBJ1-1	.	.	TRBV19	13	CASSSIMNTEAFF	TGTGCCAGTAGCTCTATAATGAACACTGAAGCTTTCTTT
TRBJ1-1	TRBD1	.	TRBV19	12	CASRTGGSEAFF	TGTGCCAGTAGAACAGGGGGCTCTGAAGCTTTCTTT
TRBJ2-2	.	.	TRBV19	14	CASRSVGEVGELFF	TGTGCCAGTAGATCAGTAGGGGAGGTCGGGGAGCTGTTTTTT
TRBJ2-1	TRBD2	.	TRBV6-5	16	CASSYAGTSGKVEQFF	TGTGCCAGCAGTTACGCTGGGACTAGCGGGAAGGTTGAGCAGTTCTTC
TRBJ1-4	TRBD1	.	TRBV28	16	CASSSYRTGSNEKLFF	TGTGCCAGCAGCAGCTATCGGACAGGGAGTAATGAAAAACTGTTTTTT
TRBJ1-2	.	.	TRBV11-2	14	CASSLEEVNYGYTF	TGTGCCAGCAGCTTAGAAGAGGTAAACTATGGCTACACCTTC
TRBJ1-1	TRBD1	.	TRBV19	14	CASRSGTANTEAFF	TGTGCCAGTAGGTCCGGGACAGCGAACACTGAAGCTTTCTTT
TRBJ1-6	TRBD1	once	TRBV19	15	CASSISWQGASPLHF	TGTGCCAGTAGTATTTCCTGGCAGGGGGCCTCACCCCTCCACTTT
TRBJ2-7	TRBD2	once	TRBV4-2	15	CASSQEASGVGEQYF	TGTGCCAGCAGCCAAGAAGCCAGCGGGGTGGGAGAGCAGTACTTC
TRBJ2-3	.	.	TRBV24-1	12	CATSDVLDTQYF	TGTGCCACCAGTGACGTGTTAGATACGCAGTATTTT
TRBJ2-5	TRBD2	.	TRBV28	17	CASSFGGLAGARETQYF	TGTGCCAGCAGTTTCGGTGGACTAGCGGGAGCCCGCGAGACCCAGTACTTC
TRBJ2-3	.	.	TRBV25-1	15	CASRLTAGPTDTQYF	TGTGCCAGCAGATTAACAGCGGGTCCCACAGATACGCAGTATTTT
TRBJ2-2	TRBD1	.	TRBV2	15	CASTGQGTSTGELFF	TGTGCCAGCACCGGACAGGGCACTAGTACCGGGGAGCTGTTTTTT
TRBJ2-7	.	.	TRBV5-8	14	CASSIARGAYEQYF	TGTGCCAGCAGCATCGCGCGGGGAGCCTACGAGCAGTACTTC
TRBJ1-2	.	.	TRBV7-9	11	CASSGQYGYTF	TGTGCCAGCAGCGGACAGTATGGCTACACCTTC
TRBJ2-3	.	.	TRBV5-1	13	CASSFLAADTQYF	TGCGCCAGCAGCTTCCTAGCCGCAGATACGCAGTATTTT
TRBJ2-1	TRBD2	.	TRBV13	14	CASSLGGGVDEQFF	TGTGCCAGCAGCTTAGGCGGGGGGGTTGATGAGCAGTTCTTC
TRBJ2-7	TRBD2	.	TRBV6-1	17	CASSERKAGTPPYEQYF	TGTGCCAGCAGTGAGAGGAAAGCGGGAACCCCCCCCTACGAGCAGTACTTC
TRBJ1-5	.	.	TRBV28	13	CASSLFGPGTQHF	TGTGCCAGCAGTTTATTCGGTCCGGGGACCCAGCATTTT
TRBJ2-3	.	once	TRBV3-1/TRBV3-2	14	CASSFGSPPDTQYF	TGTGCCAGCAGTTTCGGGTCTCCGCCAGATACGCAGTATTTT
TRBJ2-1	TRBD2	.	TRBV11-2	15	CASSARLAGYNEQFF	TGTGCCAGCAGCGCGCGACTAGCGGGGTACAATGAGCAGTTCTTC
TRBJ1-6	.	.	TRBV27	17	CASSAGRGASYNSPLHF	TGTGCCAGCAGTGCCGGCCGGGGGGCATCCTATAATTCACCCCTCCACTTT
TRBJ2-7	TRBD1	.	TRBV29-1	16	CSAARDTGTGNHEQYF	TGCAGCGCTGCCCGGGACACCGGGACAGGGAACCACGAGCAGTACTTC
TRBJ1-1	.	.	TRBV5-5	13	CASSLGRGTEAFF	TGTGCCAGCAGCTTAGGCAGGGGAACTGAAGCTTTCTTT
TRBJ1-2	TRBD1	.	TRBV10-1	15	CASSEPDRENYGYTF	TGCGCCAGCAGTGAGCCGGACAGGGAGAACTATGGCTACACCTTC